This passage covers 26 T cell receptor beta chains from one sample sequenced in a study of T cell responses to AZD1222 COVID-19 vaccine. Only in-frame clones appear in the TCRdb table, and some are missing; sequencing was by immunoSEQ multiplex PCR. Of fewer than 65,000 clones in the sample, about 80% were seen once. The starting material was peripheral blood, obtained on day 0 of AZD1222 vaccination. The receptors originated from an adult in good health.

The V and J genes are TRBV7-9 and TRBJ1-3; D remains unclear. V gave up 0 bases and J gave up 1 base, with 10 bases separating them. This CDR3 spans 16 amino acids. From germline, CDR1 is SEHNR and CDR2 FQNEAQ (reference sequence). In DNA, the CDR3 is TGTGCCAGCAGCTTAGCGCGGGCAGCTTCTGGAAACACCATATATTTT. Its protein is CASSLARAASGNTIYF.

The chain is built from TRBV2 and TRBJ2-3; 7 bases fit TRBD2. The CDR3 is 17 residues long. V shed 6 bases and J 2 bases; nucleotides not matched to a gene: 14. The V gene's germline CDR1 is SNHLY and CDR2 FYNNEI. In DNA form, the CDR3 reads TGTGCCAGCAGAAAATCGGGTGGGCTAGCGGTCACAGATACGCAGTATTTT. It specifies CASRKSGGLAVTDTQYF.

This clone was seen more than once but under ten times. V usage is TRBV2 and J usage is TRBJ1-2; 11 nucleotides agree with TRBD1. Germline CDR1 and CDR2: SNHLY and FYNNEI. This CDR3 comprises 14 residues. Trimming cost V 4 bases and J 5 bases; bases outside gene matches: 3. CDR3 sequence: CASSADRGRYGYTF. The CDR3 region has the DNA TGTGCCAGCAGTGCGGACAGGGGGCGGTATGGCTACACCTTC.

This chain joins TRBV5-1 and TRBJ1-5; D remains unclear. This CDR3 region has 18 residues. The germline V gene encodes CDR1 SGHRS and CDR2 YFSETQ. Trimming took 0 bases from V and 1 from J, leaving 17 bases between them. DNA for the CDR3: TGCGCCAGCAGCTTGGGGGATGGGAATCAGTACAGCAATCAGCCCCAGCATTTT. It encodes CASSLGDGNQYSNQPQHF.

This clone appeared a few times. The chain employs TRBV7-3 and TRBJ1-1, with 7 bases fitting TRBD1. V lost 5 bases, J lost 1 base, and 1 base stayed unmatched. Germline assignment: CDR1 SGHTA and CDR2 FQGTGA. The CDR3 length is 13 residues. The CDR3 is CASSRQGNTEAFF. The CDR3 DNA sequence: TGTGCCAGCAGCCGACAGGGGAACACTGAAGCTTTCTTT.

The V gene is TRBV18, the J gene TRBJ1-1; D not certain. The CDR3 has 13 amino acids. Trimming shortened V by 1 base and J by 1 base, and 4 bases separated the two germline ends. From germline, CDR1 is KGHSH and CDR2 LQKENI. The CDR3 reads CASSPRQNTEAFF. The CDR3, as DNA: TGTGCCAGCTCACCACGGCAGAACACTGAAGCTTTCTTT.

This clone occurred a few times. J is TRBJ1-5 and V is TRBV19, with D possibly matching TRBD1 (6 bases). The CDR3 is made up of 14 amino acids. The germline V gene has CDR1 LNHDA and CDR2 SQIVND (reference sequence). The V end lost 5 bases, the J end lost 6 bases, and 14 bases lay between the germline ends. The CDR3 is CASSPTGPLQPQHF. The CDR3 bases are TGTGCCAGTAGTCCCACAGGGCCGCTTCAGCCCCAGCATTTT.

V and J are TRBV7-2 and TRBJ1-4; D is perhaps TRBD1 (5 bases). V was shortened by 6 bases and J by 8 bases, with 16 bases between the two germline ends. CDR3 size: 14 residues. Germline V lookup: CDR1 SGHTA, CDR2 FQGNSA. CDR3 region: CASSFGGLGEKLFF. In DNA, the CDR3 is TGTGCCAGCAGTTTTGGGGGTCTAGGGGAAAAACTGTTTTTT.

V and J are TRBV11-2 and TRBJ2-5; no clear D gene. The CDR3 runs to 14 residues. Trimming stripped 1 base from V and 1 base from J, with 7 bases between. The germline gives CDR1 SGHAT, CDR2 FQNNGV. Written as DNA, the CDR3 is TGTGCCAGCAGCTTAGCTGTCTTCCAAGAGACCCAGTACTTC. Translating it yields CASSLAVFQETQYF. The full variable domain, rest sourced from reference TRBV11-2 and TRBJ2-5, is EAGVAQSPRYKIIEKRQSVAFWCNPISGHATLYWYQQILGQGPKLLIQFQNNGVVDDSQLPKDRFSAERLKGVDSTLKIQPAKLEDSAVYLCASSLAVFQETQYFGPGTRLLVL.

The V and J genes are TRBV28 and TRBJ2-7; D could derive from TRBD1 or TRBD2 (5 bases each). Germline CDR1 is MDHEN and CDR2 is SYDVKM. V lost 6 bases, J lost 6 bases, and 12 bases lay in between. The CDR3 has 12 residues. The CDR3 reads CASRGRVSEQYF. For the CDR3, the DNA is TGTGCCAGCAGGGGACGGGTAAGCGAGCAGTACTTC.

This clone was seen only a few times. The chain joins TRBV6-2 or TRBV6-3 to TRBJ2-1, with D tentatively TRBD1 or TRBD2 (6 bases each). Germline CDR1 is MNHEY and CDR2 is SVGEGT. The V and J ends lost 5 bases and 0 bases respectively, with 14 bases between them. This CDR3 is 16 amino acids long. CDR3 DNA sequence: TGTGCCAGCAGTAGGGGGAGGACAGTCTCCTACAATGAGCAGTTCTTC. Its protein product is CASSRGRTVSYNEQFF.

The chain recombines TRBV18 with TRBJ2-4; D not certain. There are 14 residues in the CDR3. Germline assignment: CDR1 KGHSH and CDR2 LQKENI. Trimming pared 3 bases from V and 1 base from J, leaving 7 bases between. The CDR3 sequence is CASSPAGAKNIQYF. The CDR3 nucleotides read TGTGCCAGCTCACCGGCTGGGGCCAAAAACATTCAGTACTTC.

The chain uses TRBV2 and TRBJ1-2, with 7 bases that match TRBD1. Germline values: CDR1 SNHLY, CDR2 FYNNEI. This CDR3 is built from 14 residues. J gave up 2 bases and V 7 bases, and 7 bases lay outside the gene matches. CDR3 DNA: TGTGCCAGCACTTGGGACAGCTTAAACTATGGCTACACCTTC. Amino acid sequence: CASTWDSLNYGYTF.

The J gene is TRBJ1-5, the V gene TRBV6-5; weak D call: TRBD1 (6 bases). Germline values: CDR1 MNHEY, CDR2 SVGAGI. Trimming took 6 bases from V and 3 from J, leaving 9 bases between them. The CDR3 loop spans 13 amino acids. CDR3: CASRGASNQPQHF. The CDR3 DNA sequence: TGTGCCAGCAGGGGGGCCTCCAATCAGCCCCAGCATTTT.

The genes are TRBV4-2 and TRBJ2-3, with 11 bases matching TRBD2. This CDR3 is 17 amino acids long. Trimming removed 1 base from V and 2 bases from J; junction bases left unmatched: 5. Germline V CDR1 and CDR2: LGHNA, YNFKEQ. The CDR3 spells CASSQGTTSGNTDTQYF. CDR3 DNA: TGTGCCAGCAGCCAAGGGACGACTAGCGGGAACACAGATACGCAGTATTTT.

The chain links TRBV27 to TRBJ1-2, with D possibly TRBD1 on 5 matching bases. From germline, CDR1 is MNHEY and CDR2 SMNVEV (reference sequence). The CDR3 runs to 16 residues. Trimming took 3 bases from V and 8 from J, leaving 22 bases between them. DNA of the CDR3: TGTGCCAGCAGTTTTGGCCAGTTTGGGGGAACGGGGGGCTACACCTTC. It specifies CASSFGQFGGTGGYTF.

The chain recombines TRBV19 with TRBJ1-2; unclear D gene. The V gene lost 4 bases and the J gene lost 1 base, with 10 bases spanning the gap. This CDR3 contains 14 residues. Germline assignment: CDR1 LNHDA and CDR2 SQIVND (reference sequence). Here the CDR3 DNA reads TGTGCCAGTAGTAACCCCGGCGGTAACTATGGCTACACCTTC. This encodes CASSNPGGNYGYTF.

This chain joins TRBV27 and TRBJ2-2; D gene uncertain. The CDR3 covers 14 residues. Trimming pared 1 base from V and 3 bases from J, leaving 6 bases between. The germline V gene has CDR1 MNHEY and CDR2 SMNVEV (reference sequence). CDR3 DNA sequence: TGTGCCAGCAGTTTATTCCGCCACACCGGGGAGCTGTTTTTT. The encoded protein is CASSLFRHTGELFF.

The chain recombines TRBV27 with TRBJ1-2; TRBD1 might be the D (5 bases). V lost 6 bases and J lost 7, with 18 bases in between. The V gene's germline CDR1 is MNHEY and CDR2 SMNVEV (reference sequence). The length of the CDR3 is 14 residues. The CDR3 DNA follows: TGTGCCAGCAGCGCAGGGTTGGGGATTCGTGGCTACACCTTC. This codes for CASSAGLGIRGYTF.

The J gene is TRBJ2-5, the V gene TRBV7-9; D is perhaps TRBD1 or TRBD2 (5 bases each). V gave up 2 bases and J gave up 5 bases, with 15 bases separating them. In germline, CDR1 is SEHNR, CDR2 FQNEAQ (reference sequence). This CDR3 has 15 amino acids. CDR3 nucleotide sequence: TGTGCCAGCAGCTTACTAGCAGGGCGGTATGAGACCCAGTACTTC. This gives the protein CASSLLAGRYETQYF.

The rearrangement links TRBV11-2 to TRBJ1-4; D is unclear. Per the germline V gene, CDR1 is SGHAT and CDR2 is FQNNGV. This CDR3 contains 15 residues. V was pared by 5 bases and J by 7 bases, with 17 bases between. The CDR3 protein is CASSDYGARGEKLFF. Here the CDR3 DNA reads TGTGCCAGCAGCGATTATGGAGCTCGCGGTGAAAAACTGTTTTTT. Using reference TRBV11-2 and TRBJ1-4 for the parts outside the CDR3, the full variable domain is EAGVAQSPRYKIIEKRQSVAFWCNPISGHATLYWYQQILGQGPKLLIQFQNNGVVDDSQLPKDRFSAERLKGVDSTLKIQPAKLEDSAVYLCASSDYGARGEKLFFGSGTQLSVL.

The V gene is TRBV30, the J gene TRBJ2-6; D may correspond to TRBD1 or TRBD2 (5 bases each). The CDR3 consists of 17 residues. Germline-derived CDR1 and CDR2 are GTSNPN and SVGIG (reference sequence). V was pared by 2 bases and J by 0 bases, with 14 bases between. CDR3 residues: CAWSQPGANSGANVLTF. The DNA of the CDR3 is TGTGCCTGGAGTCAACCCGGGGCAAACTCTGGGGCCAACGTCCTGACTTTC.

The rearrangement joins TRBV27 to TRBJ1-2, with D possibly matching TRBD1 (6 bases). The CDR3 extends over 13 amino acids. Germline-derived CDR1 and CDR2 are MNHEY and SMNVEV (reference sequence). The V gene lost 4 bases and the J gene lost 13 bases, with 19 bases spanning the gap. The CDR3 sequence: CASSSRDQQGLTF. The CDR3, as DNA: TGTGCCAGCAGTTCCCGGGACCAGCAGGGGCTCACCTTC.

This chain links TRBV3-1 (or the pseudogene TRBV3-2) with TRBJ2-1; D perhaps matches TRBD2 (6 bases). CDR1 is LGHDT, CDR2 YNNKEL, per germline (reference sequence). Trimming took off 4 bases at V and 7 bases at J, with 20 bases between the two ends. This CDR3 has 16 amino acids. The CDR3: CASSLLAPRGKNEQFF. As DNA, the CDR3 is TGTGCCAGCAGCCTGCTAGCGCCCCGCGGGAAGAATGAGCAGTTCTTC.

The chain employs TRBV5-4 and TRBJ2-7; 7 bases align to TRBD1. The germline gives CDR1 SGHNT, CDR2 YYREEE (reference sequence). The CDR3 length is 14 residues. V lost 4 bases and J lost 0; bases outside the gene matches: 4. CDR3 nucleotides: TGTGCCAGCAGCCGAAGGGACAGCTCCTACGAGCAGTACTTC. Translating it yields CASSRRDSSYEQYF.

The chain joins TRBV12-5 to TRBJ2-7, with a possible D match to TRBD1 (6 bases). CDR1 is LGHNT and CDR2 is FRNRAP in the germline V gene. V was trimmed by 0 bases and J by 3 bases, leaving 15 bases between them. The length of the CDR3 is 16 residues. The CDR3 here is CASGLVHIYRVYEQYF. The CDR3 nucleotides are TGTGCTAGTGGTTTGGTACATATCTACAGGGTCTACGAGCAGTACTTC.